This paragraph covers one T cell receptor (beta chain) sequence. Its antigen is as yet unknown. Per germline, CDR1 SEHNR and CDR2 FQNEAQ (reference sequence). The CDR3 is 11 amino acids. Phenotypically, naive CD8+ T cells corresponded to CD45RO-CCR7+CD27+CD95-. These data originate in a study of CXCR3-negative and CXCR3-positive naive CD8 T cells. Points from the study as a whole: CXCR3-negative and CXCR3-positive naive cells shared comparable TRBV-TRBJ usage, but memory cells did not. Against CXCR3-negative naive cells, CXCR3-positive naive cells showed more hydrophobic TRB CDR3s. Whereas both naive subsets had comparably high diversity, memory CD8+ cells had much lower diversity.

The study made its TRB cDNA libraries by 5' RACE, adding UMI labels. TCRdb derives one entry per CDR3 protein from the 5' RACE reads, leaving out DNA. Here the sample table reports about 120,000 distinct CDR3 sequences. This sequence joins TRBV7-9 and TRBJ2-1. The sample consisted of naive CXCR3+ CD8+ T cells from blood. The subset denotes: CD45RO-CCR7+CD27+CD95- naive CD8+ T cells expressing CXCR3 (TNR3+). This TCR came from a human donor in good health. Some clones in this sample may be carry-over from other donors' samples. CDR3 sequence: CASKSYNEQFF. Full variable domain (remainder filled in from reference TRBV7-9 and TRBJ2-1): DTGVSQNPRHKITKRGQNVTFRCDPISEHNRLYWYRQTLGQGPEFLTYFQNEAQLEKSRLLSDRFSAERPKGSFSTLEIQRTEQGDSAMYLCASKSYNEQFFGPGTRLTVL.